These 29 T cell receptor beta chains share one sample of origin, sequenced in a study of identifying expanded T cells in peripheral blood. Here immunoSEQ multiplex PCR was the method, and the copy in TCRdb shows in-frame clones only, minus some. The table includes some 95,000 clones, 88% detected once. The sequencing input was blood. The origin of the receptors is a person between 18 and 69 years old in good health.

The chain joins TRBV5-1 to TRBJ1-6; 7 bases line up with TRBD1. After removal of 2 bases from V and 11 bases from J, the junction contained 4 bases not matched to a gene. The CDR3 runs 13 residues. Germline V lookup: CDR1 SGHRS, CDR2 YFSETQ. The CDR3 is CASSFTGDAPLHF. DNA for the CDR3: TGCGCCAGCAGCTTCACAGGGGACGCACCCCTCCACTTT. Complete variable domain (other parts from reference TRBV5-1 and TRBJ1-6): KAGVTQTPRYLIKTRGQQVTLSCSPISGHRSVSWYQQTPGQGLQFLFEYFSETQRNKGNFPGRFSGRQFSNSRSEMNVSTLELGDSALYLCASSFTGDAPLHFGNGTRLTVT.

The chain combines TRBV5-4 with TRBJ2-7, with 7 bases identical to TRBD1. V gave up 3 bases and J gave up 3 bases; unmatched junction bases: 6. The CDR3 consists of 14 residues. The germline V gene has CDR1 SGHNT and CDR2 YYREEE (reference sequence). The CDR3 spells CASSSGQQYYEQYF. CDR3 coding DNA: TGTGCCAGCAGCTCGGGACAGCAGTACTACGAGCAGTACTTC.

The rearrangement links TRBV6-1 to TRBJ1-1; D possibly corresponds to TRBD1 (6 bases). V lost 1 base to trimming and J lost 1 base, with 10 bases between them. Per the germline V gene, CDR1 is MNHNS and CDR2 is SASEGT. CDR3 length equals 15 residues. CDR3 protein: CASSEDPGANTEAFF. The CDR3 coding sequence is TGTGCCAGCAGTGAAGACCCGGGGGCGAACACTGAAGCTTTCTTT.

The chain is built from TRBV19 and TRBJ2-1; D is unclear. CDR3 length: 12 amino acids. Trimming took 4 bases from V and 4 from J, leaving 5 bases between them. Germline V lookup: CDR1 LNHDA, CDR2 SQIVND (reference sequence). Here the CDR3 reads CASSKAYNEQFF. In nucleotides, the CDR3 is TGTGCCAGTAGTAAGGCTTACAATGAGCAGTTCTTC. Looking up the rest from reference TRBV19 and TRBJ2-1 gives the full variable domain: DGGITQSPKYLFRKEGQNVTLSCEQNLNHDAMYWYRQDPGQGLRLIYYSQIVNDFQKGDIAEGYSVSREKKESFPLTVTSAQKNPTAFYLCASSKAYNEQFFGPGTRLTVL.

V and J are TRBV6-5 and TRBJ2-1; the D is unclear. The CDR3 has 12 amino acids. The germline V gene has CDR1 MNHEY and CDR2 SVGAGI. V lost 4 bases and J lost 7, with 8 bases in between. The CDR3 coding sequence is TGTGCCAGCAGTTCACGACTTAATGAGCAGTTCTTC. Amino acid sequence: CASSSRLNEQFF.

The chain has TRBV10-3 and TRBJ2-7; 10 nucleotides agree with TRBD1. V lost 5 bases and J lost 1; bases outside the gene matches: 2. CDR1 and CDR2 (germline): ENHRY, SYGVKD. The CDR3 totals 14 residues. Here the CDR3 reads CAISSGQGSYEQYF. The CDR3 DNA is TGTGCCATCAGTTCGGGACAGGGGTCCTACGAGCAGTACTTC.

The chain joins TRBV7-2 to TRBJ1-5, with D unclear. This CDR3 has 15 residues. Germline values: CDR1 SGHTA, CDR2 FQGNSA. With 1 base removed from V and 3 bases from J, the gap between germline ends came to 10 bases. This CDR3 is CASSLGPAYNQPQHF. The CDR3, as DNA: TGTGCCAGCAGCTTAGGTCCAGCATACAATCAGCCCCAGCATTTT. Full variable domain (missing parts from reference TRBV7-2 and TRBJ1-5): GAGVSQSPSNKVTEKGKDVELRCDPISGHTALYWYRQSLGQGLEFLIYFQGNSAPDKSGLPSDRFSAERTGGSVSTLTIQRTQQEDSAVYLCASSLGPAYNQPQHFGDGTRLSIL.

This chain connects TRBV5-1 to TRBJ1-1; D remains unclear. V shed 0 bases and J shed 5 bases, with 11 bases lying between them. CDR1 is SGHRS, CDR2 YFSETQ, per germline. The CDR3 has 14 amino acids. CDR3 sequence (DNA): TGCGCCAGCAGCTTGGCTTCGGCAGGAACTGAAGCTTTCTTT. This translates into CASSLASAGTEAFF.

This chain connects TRBV9 to TRBJ2-3; possibly TRBD1 for D (5 bases). The CDR3 has 15 residues. V lost 3 bases, J lost 2 bases, and 13 bases lay in between. From germline, CDR1 is SGDLS and CDR2 YYNGEE. The CDR3 DNA reads TGTGCCAGCAGCGGGTTTGGGGCCAACACAGATACGCAGTATTTT. Its protein product is CASSGFGANTDTQYF.

This sequence joins TRBV7-2 and TRBJ2-1; D not resolved. Germline assignment: CDR1 SGHTA and CDR2 FQGNSA. The CDR3 consists of 13 residues. Trimming removed 3 bases at V and 5 bases at J, with 8 bases between. Here the CDR3 DNA reads TGTGCCAGCAGCTTCGGGCCGAACAATGAGCAGTTCTTC. Amino acid sequence: CASSFGPNNEQFF.

The V and J genes are TRBV7-2 and TRBJ2-1, with D possibly TRBD2 on 6 matching bases. The CDR3 is 12 residues long. Trimming took 1 base from V and 15 from J, leaving 13 bases between them. CDR1 SGHTA and CDR2 FQGNSA come from the germline V gene. The CDR3 bases are TGTGCCAGCAGCTTAGACCGGGCGGAGGGGTTCTTC. Amino acid sequence: CASSLDRAEGFF.

This clone was recorded once. CDR3 DNA: TGTGCCAGCAGGCGCTTTGGCGGACCCTACGAGCAGTACTTC. Amino acids: CASRRFGGPYEQYF. V gene TRBV7-2 combines with J gene TRBJ2-7, with D uncertain. Germline-derived CDR1 and CDR2 are SGHTA and FQGNSA. V lost 6 bases and J 2 bases, leaving 14 bases between the germline ends. The CDR3 loop spans 14 amino acids.

The chain uses TRBV19 and TRBJ1-4, with D maybe TRBD1 (5 bases). The ends were cut back, 8 bases at V and 0 bases at J, with 13 bases in the middle. CDR1 and CDR2 (germline): LNHDA, SQIVND (reference sequence). This CDR3 comprises 15 residues. In nucleotides, the CDR3 is TGTGCCAGTCACCAGAGGACAACAACTAATGAAAAACTGTTTTTT. Translation gives CASHQRTTTNEKLFF. Full variable domain (rest looked up from reference TRBV19 and TRBJ1-4): DGGITQSPKYLFRKEGQNVTLSCEQNLNHDAMYWYRQDPGQGLRLIYYSQIVNDFQKGDIAEGYSVSREKKESFPLTVTSAQKNPTAFYLCASHQRTTTNEKLFFGSGTQLSVL.

The rearrangement uses TRBV5-1 and TRBJ2-7, with D tentatively TRBD1 (6 bases). Germline CDR1 is SGHRS and CDR2 is YFSETQ. Trimming left V 1 base short and J 6 bases short, with 17 bases between. This CDR3 spans 15 amino acids. The CDR3 DNA sequence: TGCGCCAGCAGCTTGTCTCCAGGGGCGGTCGGCGAGCAGTACTTC. Protein product: CASSLSPGAVGEQYF.

The J gene is TRBJ1-2, the V gene TRBV11-2; no firm D call. The V end lost 2 bases, the J end lost 8 bases, and 12 bases lay between the germline ends. The CDR3 loop spans 13 amino acids. The germline V gene encodes CDR1 SGHAT and CDR2 FQNNGV. Here the CDR3 reads CASSLTGTLGYTF. Written as DNA, the CDR3 is TGTGCCAGCAGCTTAACGGGAACTTTGGGCTACACCTTC.

The CDR3 nucleotides read TGTGCCAGCAGCTTATCAGGGTTGGACTATGGCTACACCTTC. Residues: CASSLSGLDYGYTF. The chain employs TRBV5-6 and TRBJ1-2; TRBD1 is a possible D gene (5 bases). Between the trimmed V and J ends, which lost 2 bases and 3 bases, there was a span of 11 bases. The CDR3 is 14 amino acids. Germline loops: CDR1 SGHDT, CDR2 YYEEEE.

This chain uses TRBV6-6 with TRBJ2-5, with unresolved D. The CDR3 has 15 residues. Germline assignment: CDR1 MNHNY and CDR2 SVGAGI (reference sequence). V shed 0 bases and J shed 4 bases, with 12 bases lying between them. The CDR3 protein is CASSYSDLGSETQYF. The CDR3 DNA follows: TGTGCCAGCAGTTACTCGGACCTGGGTTCAGAGACCCAGTACTTC.

This clone was recorded only once. V usage is TRBV19 and J usage is TRBJ1-6; a weak D match, TRBD1 (5 bases). The germline CDR1 and CDR2 sequences are LNHDA and SQIVND (reference sequence). The CDR3 is 13 residues long. Trimming shortened V by 8 bases and J by 7 bases, and 12 bases separated the two germline ends. The CDR3 sequence: CASQGLNNSPLHF. The DNA for the CDR3 is TGTGCCAGTCAGGGACTGAACAATTCACCCCTCCACTTT.

The J gene is TRBJ2-3, the V gene TRBV25-1, with D possibly matching TRBD2 (6 bases). The V end was cut by 4 bases, the J end by 5 bases, with 13 bases between. The germline V gene has CDR1 MGHDK and CDR2 SYGVNS. The CDR3 covers 14 residues. CDR3 in amino acids: CASSVTSEGDTQYF. CDR3 sequence (DNA): TGTGCCAGCAGTGTAACTTCGGAGGGAGATACGCAGTATTTT.

This chain uses TRBV5-1 with TRBJ2-7; D gene ambiguous. The ends were cut back, 4 bases at V and 7 bases at J, with 9 bases in the middle. In germline, CDR1 is SGHRS, CDR2 YFSETQ. The CDR3 totals 11 residues. Written as DNA, the CDR3 is TGCGCCAGCAGCCTGAAGGATGAGCAGTACTTC. Translating it yields CASSLKDEQYF.

The genes are TRBV27 and TRBJ1-4; a possible D gene is TRBD1 (5 bases). The CDR3 is 16 residues long. Per germline, CDR1 MNHEY and CDR2 SMNVEV (reference sequence). The germline V and J ends were trimmed by 6 bases and 0 bases, with 14 bases remaining between them. CDR3 sequence reads: CASRTLQESTNEKLFF. The CDR3 DNA follows: TGTGCCAGCAGAACCCTACAGGAATCAACTAATGAAAAACTGTTTTTT.

The gene calls are TRBV2 and TRBJ1-2; D is unresolved. Trimming took off 8 bases at V and 7 bases at J, with 23 bases between the two ends. Per the germline V gene, CDR1 is SNHLY and CDR2 is FYNNEI. The CDR3 spans 15 residues. The CDR3 DNA follows: TGTGCCAGCCCCTGGACCGGTCTTTCCCGAGGTGGCTACACCTTC. The encoded protein is CASPWTGLSRGGYTF.

Concerning this clone itself: Other nucleotide sequences in the sample specify the same CDR3. V gene TRBV30 combines with J gene TRBJ1-5, with a weak D call TRBD1 (5 bases). Germline CDR1 is GTSNPN and CDR2 is SVGIG (reference sequence). Trimming cost V 1 base and J 4 bases, with 8 bases left between them. The CDR3 has 13 amino acids. CDR3 protein: CAWSGGSNQPQHF. CDR3 in DNA: TGTGCCTGGAGTGGGGGGTCTAATCAGCCCCAGCATTTT.

The chain links TRBV5-4 to TRBJ1-4; no firm D call. The ends were cut back, 2 bases at V and 6 bases at J, with 11 bases in the middle. This CDR3 spans 14 amino acids. Germline CDR1 and CDR2: SGHNT and YYREEE (reference sequence). DNA of the CDR3: TGTGCCAGCAGCTTAGGCAGGTCGGATGAAAAACTGTTTTTT. Translated: CASSLGRSDEKLFF. Looking up the rest from reference TRBV5-4 and TRBJ1-4 gives the full variable domain: ETGVTQSPTHLIKTRGQQVTLRCSSQSGHNTVSWYQQALGQGPQFIFQYYREEENGRGNFPPRFSGLQFPNYSSELNVNALELDDSALYLCASSLGRSDEKLFFGSGTQLSVL.

The chain recombines TRBV13 with TRBJ2-7, with 12 positions matching TRBD2. Germline V CDR1 and CDR2: PRHDT, FYEKMQ (reference sequence). The CDR3 consists of 14 residues. V trimming: 4 bases; J trimming: 7 bases; junction bases outside the gene matches: 5. The CDR3 here is CASSWTSGTREQYF. The CDR3 DNA sequence: TGTGCCAGCAGCTGGACTAGCGGGACTAGAGAGCAGTACTTC.

The chain uses TRBV4-1 and TRBJ1-1; no definite D call. V was cut by 0 bases and J by 4 bases, with 9 bases left in between. CDR3 size: 14 residues. The germline V gene has CDR1 MGHRA and CDR2 YSYEKL. The CDR3 DNA sequence: TGCGCCAGCAGCCAAGAAGAACAGCCCACTGAAGCTTTCTTT. It yields the protein CASSQEEQPTEAFF.

The V call is TRBV6-1, the J call TRBJ1-1; D is uncertain. V gave up 1 base and J gave up 1 base, with 16 bases separating them. This CDR3 region has 17 residues. Germline CDR1 reads MNHNS; CDR2 reads SASEGT. In nucleotides, the CDR3 is TGTGCCAGCAGTGAAGGGCTGTCAACAGACCCGAACACTGAAGCTTTCTTT. This sequence encodes CASSEGLSTDPNTEAFF.

V is TRBV5-1 and J is TRBJ2-2, with D uncertain. This CDR3 region has 16 residues. With 5 bases removed from V and 4 bases from J, the gap between germline ends came to 18 bases. Germline values: CDR1 SGHRS, CDR2 YFSETQ. The CDR3 region has the DNA TGCGCCAGCAGTTATATCTTAGTAGGGCCCACCGGGGAGCTGTTTTTT. It yields the protein CASSYILVGPTGELFF.

The V call is TRBV6-1, the J call TRBJ1-3; D is ambiguous. CDR1 is MNHNS, CDR2 SASEGT, per germline. There are 16 residues in the CDR3. Trimming stripped 2 bases from V and 0 bases from J, with 11 bases between. This chain's CDR3 is CASSETPGFSGNTIYF. The CDR3 DNA is TGTGCCAGCAGTGAAACCCCGGGATTCTCTGGAAACACCATATATTTT.